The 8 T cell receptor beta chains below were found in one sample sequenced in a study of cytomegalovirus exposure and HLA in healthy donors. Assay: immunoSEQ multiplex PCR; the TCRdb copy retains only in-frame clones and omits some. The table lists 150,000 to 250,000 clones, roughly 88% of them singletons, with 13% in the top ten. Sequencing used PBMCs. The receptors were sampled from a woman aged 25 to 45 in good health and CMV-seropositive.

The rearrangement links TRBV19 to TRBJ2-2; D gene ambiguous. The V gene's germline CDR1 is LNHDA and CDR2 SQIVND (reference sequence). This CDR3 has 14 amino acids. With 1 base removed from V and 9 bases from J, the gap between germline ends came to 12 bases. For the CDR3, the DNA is TGTGCCAGTAGTATAGGGGCGTATAAGCGGGAGCTGTTTTTT. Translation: CASSIGAYKRELFF.

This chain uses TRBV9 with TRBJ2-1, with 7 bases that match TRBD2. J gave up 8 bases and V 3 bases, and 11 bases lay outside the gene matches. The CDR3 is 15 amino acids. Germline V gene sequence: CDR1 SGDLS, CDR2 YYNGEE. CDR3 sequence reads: CASSGGGREVDEQFF. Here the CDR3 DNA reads TGTGCCAGCAGCGGTGGTGGGAGGGAGGTCGATGAGCAGTTCTTC.

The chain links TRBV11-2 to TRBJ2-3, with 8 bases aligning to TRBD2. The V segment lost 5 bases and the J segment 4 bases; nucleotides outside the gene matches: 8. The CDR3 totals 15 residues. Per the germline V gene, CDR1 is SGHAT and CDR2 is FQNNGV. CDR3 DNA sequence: TGTGCCAGCAGCAGCGTCGGGGGGGTGGCAGATACGCAGTATTTT. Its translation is CASSSVGGVADTQYF.

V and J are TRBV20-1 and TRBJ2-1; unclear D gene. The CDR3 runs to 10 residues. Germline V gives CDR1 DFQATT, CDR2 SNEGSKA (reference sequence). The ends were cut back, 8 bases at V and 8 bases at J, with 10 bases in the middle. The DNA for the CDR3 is TGCAGTCCCCTAGAATATGAGCAGTTCTTC. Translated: CSPLEYEQFF.

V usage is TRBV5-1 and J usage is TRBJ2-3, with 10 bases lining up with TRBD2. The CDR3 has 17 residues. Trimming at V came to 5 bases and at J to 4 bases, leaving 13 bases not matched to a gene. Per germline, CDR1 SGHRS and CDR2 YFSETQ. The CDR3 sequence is CASRALTSGNSADTQYF. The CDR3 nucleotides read TGCGCCAGCAGGGCCCTTACTAGCGGGAATTCTGCAGATACGCAGTATTTT.

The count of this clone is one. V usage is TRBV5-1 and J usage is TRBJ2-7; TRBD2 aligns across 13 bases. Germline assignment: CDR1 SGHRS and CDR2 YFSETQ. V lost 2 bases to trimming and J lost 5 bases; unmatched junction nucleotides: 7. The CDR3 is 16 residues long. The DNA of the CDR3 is TGCGCCAGCAGCTTATGGGGGACTAGCGGGGCCGACGAGCAGTACTTC. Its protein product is CASSLWGTSGADEQYF.

The CDR3 DNA follows: TGTGCCAGCTCACCACCACAGATGAACACTGAAGCTTTCTTT. It encodes CASSPPQMNTEAFF. This chain joins TRBV18 and TRBJ1-1; no clear D gene. The V gene lost 0 bases and the J gene lost 0 bases, with 5 bases spanning the gap. CDR1 is KGHSH, CDR2 LQKENI, per germline. The CDR3 runs 14 residues.

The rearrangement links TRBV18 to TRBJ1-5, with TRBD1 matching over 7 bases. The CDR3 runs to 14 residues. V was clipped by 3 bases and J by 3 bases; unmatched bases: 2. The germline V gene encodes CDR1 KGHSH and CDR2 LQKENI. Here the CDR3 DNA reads TGTGCCAGCTCACCCGGACAGGACAATCAGCCCCAGCATTTT. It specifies CASSPGQDNQPQHF.